The 6 T cell receptor beta chains below all came from one sample that was sequenced in a study of cytomegalovirus exposure and HLA in healthy donors. The PCR had 60 Vbeta and 13 Jbeta primers. Profiling relied on immunoSEQ multiplex PCR, and the TCRdb table lists in-frame clones only, not all of them. This sample's clone table lists just over 80,000 clones. The sample comprised PBMCs. Receptor source: a woman between 25 and 40 years old in good health and CMV-seronegative.

The chain uses TRBV19 and TRBJ1-2, with 7 bases matching TRBD1. V lost 9 bases and J lost 5; bases outside the gene matches: 9. CDR3 size: 13 residues. Germline loops: CDR1 LNHDA, CDR2 SQIVND (reference sequence). This CDR3 reads CARGGPSEYGYTF. The DNA of the CDR3 is TGTGCCAGAGGGGGCCCCTCGGAGTATGGCTACACCTTC.

This chain joins TRBV4-2 and TRBJ1-6; TRBD1 matches 7 bases. The CDR3 contains 15 residues. The V and J ends lost 1 base and 7 bases, in that order; junction bases with no gene match: 4. The germline CDR1 and CDR2 sequences are LGHNA and YNFKEQ. The CDR3 reads CASSQGDRENSPLHF. In DNA, the CDR3 is TGTGCCAGCAGCCAAGGTGACAGGGAAAATTCACCCCTCCACTTT.

This sequence joins TRBV4-2 and TRBJ2-7, with TRBD1 matching 8 bases. CDR3 length: 19 residues. The V gene end was trimmed by 0 bases and the J gene end by 5 bases; junction bases not matched to a gene: 18. Germline V gives CDR1 LGHNA, CDR2 YNFKEQ. CDR3 in DNA: TGTGCCAGCAGCCAAGATACCCCCCCGTACCGGGACAGGAGGAACGAGCAGTACTTC. Translating gives CASSQDTPPYRDRRNEQYF.

V usage is TRBV2 and J usage is TRBJ2-1; 9 nucleotides agree with TRBD2. Unmatched junction bases numbered 11, after V lost 10 bases and J lost 4 bases. The CDR3 has 15 amino acids. Germline V lookup: CDR1 SNHLY, CDR2 FYNNEI. Here the CDR3 reads CATLRGAGGYNEQFF. Here the CDR3 DNA reads TGTGCCACCCTCCGAGGAGCGGGAGGATACAATGAGCAGTTCTTC.

The rearrangement uses TRBV28 and TRBJ1-2, with D perhaps TRBD1 (5 bases). Trimming cost V 4 bases and J 3 bases, with 6 bases left between them. CDR1 and CDR2 (germline): MDHEN, SYDVKM. The CDR3 runs to 12 residues. The CDR3 reads CASSSGYYGYTF. Here the CDR3 DNA reads TGTGCCAGCAGTTCAGGGTACTATGGCTACACCTTC.

The V gene is TRBV5-6, the J gene TRBJ2-5; 8 nucleotides line up with TRBD2. Near its end, the DNA agrees better with TRBJ2-7, so the J call may be wrong. The CDR3 covers 14 residues. Per the germline V gene, CDR1 is SGHDT and CDR2 is YYEEEE. CDR3 protein: CASSSAGLAYEQYF. CDR3 DNA: TGTGCCAGCAGCTCGGCGGGACTAGCCTACGAGCAGTACTTC.